These 9 T cell receptor beta chains originate from one sample sequenced in a study of cytomegalovirus exposure and HLA in healthy donors. Profiled with immunoSEQ multiplex PCR; TCRdb holds only in-frame clones, not every one. The sample consists of some 120,000 clones, 75% to 90% of them appearing once. The sample taken for sequencing was PBMCs. The receptors come from a woman aged 18-29 years in good health and CMV-seronegative.

This chain uses TRBV7-6 with TRBJ1-2; 7 nucleotides align to TRBD1. The CDR3 length is 15 residues. Looked up from germline, CDR1 is SGHVS and CDR2 is FNYEAQ. V lost 2 bases to trimming and J lost 7 bases; unmatched junction nucleotides: 10. The CDR3 sequence is CASSLRPGGHGGYTF. The CDR3 nucleotides read TGTGCCAGCAGCTTACGTCCAGGGGGGCATGGTGGCTACACCTTC.

The CDR3 spells CAWSASPGTSGGRPYNEQFF. As DNA, the CDR3 is TGTGCCTGGAGTGCCTCTCCCGGGACTAGCGGGGGGCGCCCCTACAATGAGCAGTTCTTC. The chain combines TRBV30 with TRBJ2-1, with 15 positions matching TRBD2. V was clipped by 1 base and J by 2 bases; unmatched bases: 12. Per the germline V gene, CDR1 is GTSNPN and CDR2 is SVGIG (reference sequence). The CDR3 runs to 20 residues.

This chain uses TRBV7-2 with TRBJ2-2; D perhaps matches TRBD2 (6 bases). V lost 7 bases and J lost 8, with 14 bases in between. Germline CDR1 reads SGHTA; CDR2 reads FQGNSA. CDR3 size: 13 residues. The CDR3 DNA reads TGTGCCAGCAAGTTAGCGGAGAGAGGGGAGCTGTTTTTT. This gives the protein CASKLAERGELFF. Drawing the rest from reference TRBV7-2 and TRBJ2-2, the complete variable domain is GAGVSQSPSNKVTEKGKDVELRCDPISGHTALYWYRQSLGQGLEFLIYFQGNSAPDKSGLPSDRFSAERTGGSVSTLTIQRTQQEDSAVYLCASKLAERGELFFGEGSRLTVL.

The chain combines TRBV19 with TRBJ1-4; the match to TRBD1 covers 7 bases. After removal of 5 bases from V and 2 bases from J, the junction contained 11 bases not matched to a gene. CDR1 is LNHDA, CDR2 SQIVND, per germline (reference sequence). The CDR3 loop spans 17 amino acids. The CDR3, as DNA: TGTGCCAGTAGTGCGCCCAGACAGGGACACACTAATGAAAAACTGTTTTTT. Translated: CASSAPRQGHTNEKLFF.

The chain carries TRBV27 and TRBJ2-1; D is unclear. The CDR3 has 15 residues. Germline CDR1 is MNHEY and CDR2 is SMNVEV (reference sequence). V was trimmed by 6 bases and J by 10 bases, leaving 22 bases between them. The CDR3, as DNA: TGTGCCAGCAGGGCCTGGAGCGCTCCCAATGGCGAGCAGTTCTTC. Amino acid sequence: CASRAWSAPNGEQFF.

This chain uses TRBV6-6 with TRBJ2-7; D is undetermined. CDR3 size: 13 residues. Trimming pared 4 bases from V and 6 bases from J, leaving 13 bases between. Germline V lookup: CDR1 MNHNY, CDR2 SVGAGI (reference sequence). This CDR3 is CASSWALNGEQYF. Here the CDR3 DNA reads TGTGCCAGCAGTTGGGCCCTCAACGGCGAGCAGTACTTC.

The J gene is TRBJ2-3, the V gene TRBV19; 9 bases are a match to TRBD2. The trim removed 5 bases at V and 4 bases at J, leaving 10 bases unmatched. This CDR3 has 16 amino acids. The V gene's germline CDR1 is LNHDA and CDR2 SQIVND (reference sequence). In DNA form, the CDR3 reads TGTGCCAGTAGTGGCCATAGCGGGAGATCGTCAGATACGCAGTATTTT. Translated: CASSGHSGRSSDTQYF.

V is TRBV25-1 and J is TRBJ2-4, with 9 bases that match TRBD1. In germline, CDR1 is MGHDK, CDR2 SYGVNS. This CDR3 region has 16 residues. The V gene end was trimmed by 4 bases and the J gene end by 4 bases; junction bases not matched to a gene: 8. The CDR3 spells CASSAPGTGIKNIQYF. The CDR3 coding sequence is TGTGCCAGCAGTGCCCCCGGGACAGGGATAAAAAACATTCAGTACTTC.

The chain combines TRBV4-1 with TRBJ2-1; 10 bases agree with TRBD2. Germline assignment: CDR1 MGHRA and CDR2 YSYEKL. With V trimmed by 3 bases and J by 5 bases, 10 bases remained unmatched. This CDR3 has 17 amino acids. CDR3 region: CASSQGPGTSVDNEQFF. Written as DNA, the CDR3 is TGCGCCAGCAGCCAGGGGCCCGGGACTAGCGTAGACAATGAGCAGTTCTTC.